The 22 T cell receptor beta chains listed next were all sequenced from one sample in a study of T cells after yellow fever vaccination. TCRdb redid the calling of the 5' RACE reads with MiXCR, one entry per CDR3 protein. The sample lists a few hundred thousand distinct CDR3 sequences, roughly 7.5% occurring once. Sequencing used PBMCs, obtained more than 40 days after the first yellow fever vaccination. The receptors were sampled from a man younger than 30 who received the YFV17D yellow fever vaccine.

V gene TRBV4-1 combines with J gene TRBJ2-7; 12 nucleotides match TRBD1. V gave up 0 bases and J gave up 5 bases; unmatched junction bases: 5. This CDR3 is built from 16 residues. From germline, CDR1 is MGHRA and CDR2 YSYEKL. DNA of the CDR3: TGCGCCAGCAGCCAAGATGTCGGGACAGGGGGCCACGAGCAGTACGTC. It codes for CASSQDVGTGGHEQYV.

The rearrangement links TRBV19 to TRBJ1-1, with a tentative D call TRBD1 (5 bases). Looked up from germline, CDR1 is LNHDA and CDR2 is SQIVND (reference sequence). This CDR3 is built from 17 residues. V was shortened by 1 base and J by 1 base, with 16 bases between the two germline ends. CDR3 nucleotides: TGTGCCAGTAGTATAGGTGGGGCAGGCTGGCCGAACACTGAAGCTTTCTTT. Its protein product is CASSIGGAGWPNTEAFF.

V gene TRBV7-2 combines with J gene TRBJ2-1, with a possible D match to TRBD2 (5 bases). V was pared by 5 bases and J by 9 bases, with 14 bases between. In germline, CDR1 is SGHTA, CDR2 FQGNSA. The CDR3 is 13 residues long. This CDR3 reads CASSGMGSGEQFF. CDR3 sequence (DNA): TGTGCCAGCAGCGGGATGGGGAGCGGTGAGCAGTTCTTC. Complete variable domain (other parts from reference TRBV7-2 and TRBJ2-1): GAGVSQSPSNKVTEKGKDVELRCDPISGHTALYWYRQSLGQGLEFLIYFQGNSAPDKSGLPSDRFSAERTGGSVSTLTIQRTQQEDSAVYLCASSGMGSGEQFFGPGTRLTVL.

This rearrangement joins TRBV6-2 or TRBV6-3 to TRBJ1-6; D gene ambiguous. V gave up 4 bases and J gave up 7 bases, with 8 bases separating them. The CDR3 extends over 13 amino acids. Germline V CDR1 and CDR2: MNHEY, SVGEGT. This CDR3 reads CASSSTRNSPLHF. The CDR3 DNA follows: TGTGCCAGCAGTTCGACTCGGAATTCACCCCTCCACTTT.

This chain's CDR3 is CASSKKLETQYF. The CDR3 nucleotides read TGTGCCAGCAGTAAGAAATTAGAGACCCAGTACTTC. The chain joins TRBV5-4 to TRBJ2-5, with D unresolved. Trimming shortened V by 5 bases and J by 4 bases, and 9 bases separated the two germline ends. Germline-derived CDR1 and CDR2 are SGHNT and YYREEE (reference sequence). The length of the CDR3 is 12 residues.

This clonotype was counted between two and nine times. This chain uses TRBV7-9 with TRBJ2-1; no clear D gene. This CDR3 comprises 12 residues. Germline assignment: CDR1 SEHNR and CDR2 FQNEAQ (reference sequence). V was clipped by 8 bases and J by 5 bases, with 10 bases between them. The CDR3 here is CASRSGNNEQFF. The CDR3 DNA is TGTGCCAGCCGTTCTGGGAACAATGAGCAGTTCTTC.

This clonotype appeared a few times. This chain connects TRBV7-9 to TRBJ2-1; no firm D call. Per the germline V gene, CDR1 is SEHNR and CDR2 is FQNEAQ (reference sequence). The CDR3 extends over 10 amino acids. V lost 4 bases, J lost 7 bases, and 2 bases lay in between. In DNA, the CDR3 is TGTGCCAGCAGCTGGAATGAGCAGTTCTTC. It translates to CASSWNEQFF. The full variable domain, in which reference TRBV7-9 and TRBJ2-1 provide the parts outside the CDR3, is DTGVSQNPRHKITKRGQNVTFRCDPISEHNRLYWYRQTLGQGPEFLTYFQNEAQLEKSRLLSDRFSAERPKGSFSTLEIQRTEQGDSAMYLCASSWNEQFFGPGTRLTVL.

This clonotype has just a few counts. The CDR3 bases are TGTGCCAGCAGTGAATTTGGGGGGGGCCTTGGGGATACGCAGTATTTT. Its protein product is CASSEFGGGLGDTQYF. The J gene is TRBJ2-3, the V gene TRBV25-1, with a weak D call TRBD2 (7 bases). This CDR3 region has 16 residues. The V and J ends lost 1 base and 6 bases respectively, with 17 bases between them. Germline-derived CDR1 and CDR2 are MGHDK and SYGVNS.

This clonotype occurred a few times. The chain couples TRBV20-1 to TRBJ1-5, with a possible D match to TRBD1 (6 bases). Germline-derived CDR1 and CDR2 are DFQATT and SNEGSKA (reference sequence). Trimming took off 6 bases at V and 4 bases at J, with 16 bases between the two ends. The CDR3 covers 14 residues. The DNA of the CDR3 is TGCAGTGCCAGGGGCGGATTCGATAATCAGCCCCAGCATTTT. This encodes CSARGGFDNQPQHF.

The CDR3 region has the DNA TGCGCCAGCAGCCAAGACCGGGGAGGCACCGGGGAGCTGTTTTTT. Translating gives CASSQDRGGTGELFF. The V call is TRBV4-1, the J call TRBJ2-2; weak D call: TRBD2 (6 bases). This CDR3 is 15 amino acids long. Trimming took 0 bases from V and 4 from J, leaving 9 bases between them. In germline, CDR1 is MGHRA, CDR2 YSYEKL.

The chain is built from TRBV5-1 and TRBJ2-4, with a tentative D call TRBD1 (6 bases). CDR1 SGHRS and CDR2 YFSETQ come from the germline V gene. Trimming pared 3 bases from V and 0 bases from J, leaving 28 bases between. The CDR3 contains 21 residues. This CDR3 is CASSSALLTGFPDLAKNIQYF. The CDR3 DNA is TGCGCCAGCAGCTCCGCCCTCCTAACAGGGTTTCCCGATTTAGCCAAAAACATTCAGTACTTC.

This clonotype was counted many times. The chain employs TRBV7-2 and TRBJ1-6, with D hard to call. Between the trimmed V and J ends, which lost 4 bases and 7 bases, there was a span of 2 bases. The germline V gene encodes CDR1 SGHTA and CDR2 FQGNSA. The CDR3 is 11 amino acids. The CDR3 coding sequence is TGTGCCAGCAGCTCAAATTCACCCCTCCACTTT. This encodes CASSSNSPLHF.

This clonotype occurred a few times. V and J are TRBV20-1 and TRBJ2-7, with 10 positions matching TRBD2. The CDR3 contains 15 residues. Germline V gene data show CDR1 as DFQATT and CDR2 as SNEGSKA (reference sequence). V was pared by 0 bases and J by 4 bases, with 6 bases of the junction left unmatched. The CDR3 sequence: CSARDLAGVLYEQYF. Here the CDR3 DNA reads TGCAGTGCTAGAGACCTAGCGGGGGTTTTGTACGAGCAGTACTTC.

This clonotype was counted a few times. This chain uses TRBV7-2 with TRBJ2-3, with a possible D match to TRBD2 (6 bases). V lost 11 bases to trimming and J lost 3 bases, with 21 bases between them. CDR1 and CDR2 (germline): SGHTA, FQGNSA. This CDR3 contains 15 residues. Here the CDR3 DNA reads TGTGCCGTACCTAAGGGAGGTCAATTAACAGATACGCAGTATTTT. Translated: CAVPKGGQLTDTQYF.

This clonotype was recorded a few times. The chain has TRBV20-1 and TRBJ2-1, with 16 bases fitting TRBD2. The V gene's germline CDR1 is DFQATT and CDR2 SNEGSKA (reference sequence). This CDR3 has 16 amino acids. V dropped 0 bases and J dropped 8; count of bases not matched to a gene: 4. The CDR3 sequence: CSAREGLAGGLDEQFF. CDR3 nucleotide sequence: TGCAGTGCTAGAGAGGGACTAGCGGGGGGGCTCGATGAGCAGTTCTTC.

The chain uses TRBV6-1 and TRBJ1-2; the D is unclear. Trimming removed 6 bases from V and 0 bases from J, with 14 bases in between. This CDR3 spans 15 amino acids. Germline loops: CDR1 MNHNS, CDR2 SASEGT. CDR3 sequence: CASRRTQEPNYGYTF. In DNA form, the CDR3 reads TGTGCCAGCAGACGGACCCAAGAACCTAACTATGGCTACACCTTC.

This clonotype was picked up many times. The chain combines TRBV20-1 with TRBJ2-3, with 11 bases identical to TRBD2. The CDR3 is made up of 14 amino acids. V was clipped by 6 bases and J by 2 bases; unmatched bases: 4. Looked up from germline, CDR1 is DFQATT and CDR2 is SNEGSKA (reference sequence). The CDR3 reads CSAKLAGDTDTQYF. Here the CDR3 DNA reads TGCAGTGCCAAACTAGCGGGGGACACAGATACGCAGTATTTT.

This clonotype was seen ten or more times. V is TRBV6-2 or TRBV6-3 and J is TRBJ2-3, with 10 bases aligning to TRBD1. V shed 10 bases, J shed 3 bases, and the junction held 7 bases outside the gene matches. The germline V gene has CDR1 MNHEY and CDR2 SVGEGT. The CDR3 is 14 amino acids. CDR3 region: CATTTGGMTDTQYF. For the CDR3, the DNA is TGTGCCACCACGACAGGGGGCATGACAGATACGCAGTATTTT.

A few counts support this clonotype. The chain has TRBV7-2 and TRBJ2-7, with 7 positions matching TRBD2. V trimming: 3 bases; J trimming: 0 bases; junction bases outside the gene matches: 5. The CDR3 runs 15 residues. Looked up from germline, CDR1 is SGHTA and CDR2 is FQGNSA. This CDR3 reads CASSFYASGSYEQYF. CDR3 DNA sequence: TGTGCCAGCAGCTTTTACGCTAGCGGCTCCTACGAGCAGTACTTC.

This clonotype has ten or more counts. This chain connects TRBV7-2 to TRBJ2-5, with D possibly being TRBD1 (5 bases). Between the trimmed V and J ends, which lost 1 base and 5 bases, there was a span of 14 bases. Germline V lookup: CDR1 SGHTA, CDR2 FQGNSA. This CDR3 is built from 15 residues. The DNA for the CDR3 is TGTGCCAGCAGCTTAGGGGGCCACACTCCGGAGACCCAGTACTTC. This encodes CASSLGGHTPETQYF.

This rearrangement joins TRBV29-1 to TRBJ2-7, with 9 bases aligning to TRBD1. CDR3 length equals 14 residues. The germline V gene has CDR1 SQVTM and CDR2 ANQGSEA. This CDR3 reads CSIDVDRGEYEQYV. In DNA form, the CDR3 reads TGCAGCATTGACGTGGACAGGGGAGAATACGAGCAGTACGTC.

This chain uses TRBV12-3 or TRBV12-4 with TRBJ1-2; possible D gene TRBD1, 5 bases. The CDR3 is 13 amino acids. V was pared by 5 bases and J by 8 bases, with 15 bases between. CDR3 amino acids: CASSPPTVSGYTF. As DNA, the CDR3 is TGTGCCAGCAGTCCGCCGACAGTCAGCGGCTACACCTTC.